A selection of T cell receptor beta chains follows, all from one sample in a study of radiotherapy plus CTLA-4 blockade in lung cancer. Libraries were prepared by immunoSEQ multiplex PCR; TCRdb keeps only in-frame clonotypes and omits some of them. The data show approximately 94,000 clones, with roughly 80% seen just once and about 23% held by the top ten. The sample in question was peripheral blood, obtained from a patient treated with radiotherapy plus ipilimumab. These TCRs come from a human donor with non-small cell lung cancer that progressed on radiotherapy plus ipilimumab. Both conserved end residues are part of each CDR3. D genes are given only for firm matches. Where a row states a size, it is once, few, many or the class of an expanded clone; other rows omit it.

d_gene,abundance,j_gene,v_gene,CDR3aa,CDR3nt
NA,NA,TRBJ2-7,TRBV10-2,CASGLVFYEQYF,TGCGCCAGCGGTTTGGTTTTCTACGAGCAGTACTTC
TRBD1,NA,TRBJ1-3,TRBV25-1,CASRQGAINTIYF,TGTGCCAGCAGACAGGGGGCGATAAACACCATATATTTT
TRBD1,NA,TRBJ1-2,TRBV19,CASSTPGTAIGYTF,TGTGCCAGTAGCACCCCCGGGACAGCAATTGGCTACACCTTC
NA,NA,TRBJ2-7,TRBV7-8,CASSLGGKGEQYF,TGTGCCAGCAGCTTAGGTGGCAAAGGGGAGCAGTACTTC
NA,once,TRBJ1-1,TRBV5-5,CASSSTGFSGTEAFF,TGTGCCAGCAGCTCTACAGGGTTTAGTGGCACTGAAGCTTTCTTT
TRBD1,NA,TRBJ1-5,TRBV18,CASSPGTGVWQPQHF,TGTGCCAGCTCACCCGGGACAGGAGTTTGGCAGCCCCAGCATTTT
TRBD2,NA,TRBJ2-7,TRBV18,CASSPPGLAASYEQYF,TGTGCCAGCTCTCCTCCGGGACTAGCGGCCTCCTACGAGCAGTACTTC
NA,once,TRBJ2-3,TRBV19,CASRPRVKESMDTQYF,TGTGCCAGTAGGCCGCGCGTAAAAGAAAGCATGGATACGCAGTATTTT
NA,NA,TRBJ2-7,TRBV27,CASSLSWASEQYF,TGTGCCAGCAGTTTATCTTGGGCGTCCGAGCAGTACTTC
NA,NA,TRBJ2-3,TRBV10-3,CAISEAGTLDTQYF,TGTGCCATCAGTGAGGCGGGGACGCTAGATACGCAGTATTTT
NA,NA,TRBJ2-2,TRBV29-1,CSVGSRDGTGELFF,TGCAGCGTTGGGTCGAGGGATGGGACCGGGGAGCTGTTTTTT
NA,NA,TRBJ2-5,TRBV19,CASRGGQYQETQYF,TGTGCCAGTAGGGGCGGACAGTACCAAGAGACCCAGTACTTC
NA,few,TRBJ1-5,TRBV30,CAWSVGSANQPQHF,TGTGCCTGGAGTGTAGGGTCGGCAAATCAGCCCCAGCATTTT
TRBD1,NA,TRBJ1-4,TRBV6-5,CASSYRTGLNEKLFF,TGTGCCAGCAGTTATCGGACAGGGCTTAATGAAAAACTGTTTTTT
NA,few,TRBJ2-2,TRBV6-1,CASSWSIAGELFF,TGTGCCAGCAGTTGGTCGATCGCCGGGGAGCTGTTTTTT
TRBD1,few,TRBJ2-1,TRBV29-1,CSVERTGGGEQFF,TGCAGCGTTGAAAGGACAGGGGGTGGTGAGCAGTTCTTC
TRBD1,once,TRBJ1-5,TRBV6-5,CASRRQGVGNQPQHF,TGTGCCAGCAGACGACAGGGGGTCGGCAATCAGCCCCAGCATTTT
NA,NA,TRBJ2-2,TRBV6-4,CASRVSIDTGELFF,TGTGCCAGCAGAGTGTCTATTGACACCGGGGAGCTGTTTTTT
NA,NA,TRBJ1-1,TRBV6-6,CASTTGLNTEAFF,TGTGCCAGCACCACAGGATTGAACACTGAAGCTTTCTTT
TRBD2,NA,TRBJ2-7,TRBV19,CASSPGLAGVEQYF,TGTGCCAGTAGTCCGGGACTAGCGGGAGTCGAGCAGTACTTC
NA,NA,TRBJ2-5,TRBV6-4,CASSRSREETQYF,TGTGCCAGCAGTAGGTCCCGCGAGGAGACCCAGTACTTC
NA,few,TRBJ1-5,TRBV7-9,CASSLVGSDYSNQPQHF,TGTGCCAGCAGCTTAGTAGGTTCGGATTATAGCAATCAGCCCCAGCATTTT
NA,NA,TRBJ2-5,TRBV11-3,CASSPELGSETQYF,TGTGCCAGCAGCCCAGAATTAGGGTCAGAGACCCAGTACTTC
TRBD1,once,TRBJ2-2,TRBV2,CASKGALDTGELFF,TGTGCCAGCAAGGGGGCGCTGGACACCGGGGAGCTGTTTTTT
TRBD2,NA,TRBJ2-5,TRBV7-8,CASSPSTSGETQYF,TGTGCCAGCAGCCCATCGACTAGCGGAGAGACCCAGTACTTC
NA,NA,TRBJ2-7,TRBV7-9,CASSPPRGGFGSYEQYF,TGTGCCAGCAGCCCCCCCAGGGGAGGGTTTGGAAGCTACGAGCAGTACTTC
TRBD1,NA,TRBJ1-2,TRBV6-6,CASSSDRGHYGYTF,TGTGCCAGCAGTTCCGACAGGGGCCACTATGGCTACACCTTC
NA,NA,TRBJ2-3,TRBV18,CASSKRDFPGTDTQYF,TGTGCCAGCTCAAAGAGGGACTTCCCCGGCACAGATACGCAGTATTTT
NA,few,TRBJ1-5,TRBV6-5,CASSYSCREVCQPQHF,TGTGCCAGCAGTTACTCTTGCAGGGAGGTATGTCAGCCCCAGCATTTT
NA,NA,TRBJ1-5,TRBV28,CASSDRQLNQPQHF,TGTGCCAGCAGTGACAGACAGCTCAATCAGCCCCAGCATTTT
TRBD2,NA,TRBJ2-1,TRBV9,CASSVASGGPNAEQFF,TGTGCCAGCAGCGTAGCCTCGGGAGGGCCGAATGCTGAGCAGTTCTTC
TRBD1,NA,TRBJ1-4,TRBV12-5,CASGLGTDRGKEKLFF,TGTGCTAGTGGTTTGGGCACGGACAGGGGGAAGGAAAAACTGTTTTTT
TRBD2,NA,TRBJ2-2,TRBV7-3,CASSLTVRTSGYTGELFF,TGTGCCAGCAGCTTAACGGTTCGCACTAGCGGCTACACCGGGGAGCTGTTTTTT
NA,NA,TRBJ2-1,TRBV27,CASSLSSEQFF,TGTGCCAGCAGTTTATCGAGTGAGCAGTTCTTC
NA,NA,TRBJ1-2,TRBV4-2,CASSQESGASEGYTF,TGTGCCAGCAGCCAAGAAAGCGGTGCGTCGGAGGGCTACACCTTC
NA,once,TRBJ1-2,TRBV29-1,CSVENGAQRGGYTF,TGCAGCGTTGAAAACGGGGCTCAGCGGGGTGGCTACACCTTC
TRBD1,NA,TRBJ1-3,TRBV9,CASSASGGDGGNTIYF,TGTGCCAGCAGCGCATCAGGGGGGGACGGTGGAAACACCATATATTTT
NA,NA,TRBJ1-5,TRBV28,CASSYNNQPQHF,TGTGCCAGCAGTTACAACAATCAGCCCCAGCATTTT
NA,NA,TRBJ2-7,TRBV7-9,CASSSRAGAVYEQYF,TGTGCCAGCAGCTCCCGTGCGGGGGCAGTTTACGAGCAGTACTTC
TRBD2,once,TRBJ2-1,TRBV5-1,CASSTGTSLNEQFF,TGCGCCAGCAGCACCGGGACTAGCCTGAATGAGCAGTTCTTC
TRBD1,NA,TRBJ2-7,TRBV5-8,CASRPGDRIYEQYF,TGTGCCAGCAGACCGGGGGACAGGATCTACGAGCAGTACTTC
TRBD1,once,TRBJ2-1,TRBV28,CASSFRGQGSGEQFF,TGTGCCAGCAGTTTCCGAGGACAGGGGTCAGGTGAGCAGTTCTTC
NA,NA,TRBJ1-1,TRBV29-1,CSGGGLTNTEAFF,TGCAGCGGGGGAGGTCTCACGAACACTGAAGCTTTCTTT
TRBD2,NA,TRBJ2-1,TRBV6-5,CASSYGGGSEQFF,TGTGCCAGCAGTTACGGGGGGGGAAGTGAGCAGTTCTTC
NA,NA,TRBJ2-7,TRBV4-1,CASSPPSTYEQYF,TGCGCCAGCAGCCCCCCCAGCACCTACGAGCAGTACTTC
NA,NA,TRBJ2-1,TRBV28,CASSPDSYNEQFF,TGTGCCAGCAGCCCCGACAGCTACAATGAGCAGTTCTTC
TRBD1,NA,TRBJ2-3,TRBV10-3,CATTGIGTDTQYF,TGTGCCACGACAGGGATCGGGACAGATACGCAGTATTTT
NA,NA,TRBJ1-4,TRBV7-3,CASSSRPRGELNEKLFF,TGTGCCAGCAGCTCAAGACCTCGGGGGGAACTAAATGAAAAACTGTTTTTT
NA,NA,TRBJ2-1,TRBV18,CASSPLRDRSHEQFF,TGTGCCAGCTCACCTTTACGGGATCGGAGCCATGAGCAGTTCTTC
NA,NA,TRBJ1-2,TRBV6-6,CASSLGHRYGYTF,TGTGCCAGCAGCCTAGGACACCGCTATGGCTACACCTTC
NA,few,TRBJ1-4,TRBV28,CASTPMGVNEKLFF,TGTGCCAGCACCCCCATGGGGGTCAATGAAAAACTGTTTTTT
NA,once,TRBJ1-1,TRBV9,CASSAGRKNTEAFF,TGTGCCAGCAGCGCCGGACGGAAGAACACTGAAGCTTTCTTT
NA,NA,TRBJ2-7,TRBV5-8,CASSSRPGLLRYEQYF,TGTGCCAGCAGCTCCCGCCCGGGACTTCTCCGCTACGAGCAGTACTTC
NA,few,TRBJ1-5,TRBV19,CASSIGAGNQPQHF,TGTGCCAGTAGTATAGGGGCAGGGAATCAGCCCCAGCATTTT
NA,NA,TRBJ2-7,TRBV10-3,CAISEKGHTYEQYF,TGTGCCATCAGTGAGAAGGGCCATACCTACGAGCAGTACTTC
TRBD2,NA,TRBJ2-7,TRBV28,CASSVSGSHSYEQYF,TGTGCCAGCAGTGTAAGCGGGAGCCACTCCTACGAGCAGTACTTC
TRBD1,once,TRBJ1-5,TRBV2,CASRPGQAQGNQPQHF,TGTGCCAGCAGACCCGGACAGGCCCAGGGGAATCAGCCCCAGCATTTT
NA,NA,TRBJ1-2,TRBV15,CATTSDRNMDRNYGYTF,TGTGCCACCACAAGTGACCGAAACATGGACCGCAACTATGGCTACACCTTC